This T cell receptor (beta chain) originates from a study of blood T cell repertoires in COVID-19. At the level of the study: The samples span acute and convalescent COVID-19 from the United States, Italy and Spain. In each case, the material was cDNA or gDNA derived from T cells, B-cell-depleted T cells, or PBMCs.

Per the study methods: The authors estimated nucleated cell counts from reference gene primer amplification. Sequenced by immunoSEQ multiplex PCR; TCRdb stores in-frame clones only, minus some. That table gives V, J and clone size, and the DNA gave D and trimming. The table records about 240,000 clones, 75% to 90% of them present only once. The CDR3 spans 14 residues. V shed 4 bases and J 3 bases; nucleotides not matched to a gene: 2. CDR1 LGHDT and CDR2 YNNKEL come from the germline V gene (reference sequence). Across about two dozen US areas, participants ranged in age from roughly 18 to 95 years. Sequenced material: PBMCs or T cells enriched from blood (not recorded which). The chain recombines TRBV3-1 (or the pseudogene TRBV3-2) with TRBJ2-5, with 10 bases fitting TRBD2. The sequence was obtained from a middle-aged woman with acute COVID-19. The DNA for the CDR3 is TGTGCCAGCAGCCGCAGCGGGAGGGAAGAGACCCAGTACTTC. It is translated as CASSRSGREETQYF.